This entry concerns a single TCR beta chain. Its antigen is currently unknown. This sample is drawn from a study of CD8 T cells in ankylosing spondylitis. TCRdb re-derived calls from the 5' RACE reads in MiXCR, one entry per CDR3 protein. The profile shows 200,000 to 250,000 distinct CDR3 sequences, around 11% of them singletons. Findings of the study overall: With a CD8+ phenotype, disease-linked clones were relatively rare in peripheral blood. Both synovial fluid and blood in reactive arthritis had previously been reported to carry some motif variants. Seemingly distinctive of ankylosing spondylitis blood was a TCR beta motif formed by eight highly homologous variants.

V lost 4 bases, J lost 5 bases, and 11 bases stayed unmatched. Germline CDR1 and CDR2: SGDLS and YYNGEE. This CDR3 is 17 amino acids long. Sequencing was performed on blood, either unsorted or a sorted T cell fraction (not recorded which). This TCR was sampled from a male donor with ankylosing spondylitis or in good health (not recorded which). The V call is TRBV9, the J call TRBJ1-6; 8 nucleotides agree with TRBD1. CDR3 in amino acids: CASSNFPGGANNSPLHF. CDR3 in DNA: TGTGCCAGCAGCAACTTTCCAGGGGGCGCAAATAATTCACCCCTCCACTTT.